This T cell receptor beta chain was documented in a study of blood T cell repertoires in COVID-19 (TCRdb year 2020). Some background on the complete study: The collaborator samples originated in the United States, Italy and Spain and spanned the acute and convalescent phases of COVID-19. The samples were drawn from two sources: the first 160 participants of the ongoing ImmuneRACE study, and 1,000 to 1,500 subjects contributed by 6 global collaborators. The prospective study material was composed of cDNA or gDNA derived from T cells, B-cell-depleted T cells, or PBMCs. Where available, HLA class I and class II types were taken from metadata supplied by the sample provider and were not determined by assay-based typing. Nearly every sample came with metadata listing a de-identified subject ID, COVID-19 status, age in years and sex. The repertoires were released in a freely available public database meant as a resource for research on the immune response to SARS-CoV-2. Deeply sampled blood TCRbeta repertoires from subjects exposed to, actively infected with, or recovered from COVID-19 were included in the dataset.

Overall study results and their limits: The amount of clinical and demographic metadata varied by source and participant and was provided uncurated.

From a lookup of the germline V gene, CDR1 and CDR2 are MNHEY and SVGEGT. The CDR3 runs 14 residues from the cysteine to the phenylalanine. Only the CDR3 DNA stays, 42 bases, in frame from base 1. V is pruned by 3 bases and J by 8 bases, leaving 9 bases of the junction without a gene match. TCRbeta CDR3 regions were amplified from genomic DNA using the immunoSEQ Assay, a bias-controlled multiplex PCR. Per the authors' processing: Within the assay, amplification of reference gene primers was used to estimate how many nucleated cells each sample contained. Sequence reads were collapsed and filtered to measure the absolute abundance of every unique TCRbeta CDR3 rearrangement. For each sample, productive Simpson clonality was calculated as the square root of Simpson's diversity index across productive rearrangements. The table comes from immuneACCESS by way of TCRdb, which keeps in-frame sequences with V and J called. Part of the clones is missing from these tables; in studies checked, under half for an unresolved V gene and the rest for unknown reasons. V, J and clone size are those of that table, while D and trimming were read from the DNA. This sample holds around 300,000 clones; roughly 90% were observed only once. Together, the top ten hold 0.9% to 1% of the sample.

Note on this clone: There is no known antigen for this receptor. Per-base quality was not reported, and no clone a single base away is much larger than it.

Samples from volunteer blood donors who had recovered from COVID-19 were contributed by a second Seattle source. Collaborating institutions collected whole blood in K2EDTA tubes following their own protocols. Collaborator samples were shipped for TCRbeta analysis as frozen whole blood, isolated PBMCs, or DNA extracted from either sample type. Sequencing was performed on peripheral blood. The rearrangement combines TRBV6-2 or TRBV6-3 with TRBJ1-2; TRBD1 matches 7 bases in the middle. The TCR sequence derives from a woman between 35 and 50 years old who had recovered from COVID-19. The DNA sequence is given as TGTGCCAGCAGTTATGGGGGACAGCATCTGGGCTACACCTTC. This sequence encodes CASSYGGQHLGYTF.